The 8 T cell receptor beta chains below come from one sample, sequenced in a study of beta chain features in type 1 diabetes. Investigators reverse transcribed all isolated RNA, so they sequenced expressed TCRB transcripts. Generated by immunoSEQ multiplex PCR, the TCRdb table keeps only in-frame clones and is missing some. The data show roughly 500,000 clones, over 10% seen once. Sample: naive CD4+ T cells from blood. The receptors shown here come from a woman aged 18-29 years in good health.

The rearrangement links TRBV7-9 to TRBJ1-2; D is uncertain. The length of the CDR3 is 15 residues. Between the trimmed V and J ends, which lost 5 bases and 3 bases, there was a span of 16 bases. Germline V gene sequence: CDR1 SEHNR, CDR2 FQNEAQ (reference sequence). CDR3 sequence reads: CASSQAASSHYGYTF. In DNA form, the CDR3 reads TGTGCCAGCAGCCAGGCCGCCTCCTCCCACTATGGCTACACCTTC.

This clone was seen a handful of times. The rearrangement uses TRBV7-2 and TRBJ1-5; D unresolved. Germline values: CDR1 SGHTA, CDR2 FQGNSA. Deletions cut 2 bases from V and 8 bases from J, with 16 bases between. The CDR3 loop spans 15 amino acids. This CDR3 reads CASSLTSAPREPQHF. Written as DNA, the CDR3 is TGTGCCAGCAGCTTAACGTCGGCACCCCGTGAGCCCCAGCATTTT.

This clone has a handful of counts. This chain uses TRBV6-6 with TRBJ2-7; no reliable D call. V shed 7 bases and J shed 4 bases, with 11 bases lying between them. Germline values: CDR1 MNHNY, CDR2 SVGAGI (reference sequence). This CDR3 comprises 12 residues. Here the CDR3 reads CASNLGQYEQYF. The CDR3 DNA follows: TGTGCCAGCAACTTAGGGCAGTACGAGCAGTACTTC.

V and J are TRBV23-1 and TRBJ2-3, with D perhaps TRBD2 (5 bases). TRBV23-1 is marked as an open reading frame, function uncertain. This CDR3 comprises 16 residues. The germline V and J ends were trimmed by 0 bases and 7 bases, with 17 bases remaining between them. The CDR3 DNA reads TGCGCCAGCAGTCAATCAGGAGGACCCGAGTGCCATACGCAGTATTTT. It specifies CASSQSGGPECHTQYF.

The gene calls are TRBV5-4 and TRBJ2-7, with 7 nucleotides matching TRBD1. CDR1 is SGHNT and CDR2 is YYREEE in the germline V gene (reference sequence). The J segment lost 5 bases and the V segment lost 4 bases, leaving 9 bases of the junction unmatched. CDR3 length: 14 residues. The DNA of the CDR3 is TGTGCCAGCAGCGACCCCGGACAGGCGAACGAGCAGTACTTC. This translates into CASSDPGQANEQYF.

The chain has TRBV6-5 and TRBJ2-3; TRBD1 matches 8 bases. Trimming at V came to 0 bases and at J to 6 bases, leaving 8 bases not matched to a gene. The CDR3 contains 16 residues. From germline, CDR1 is MNHEY and CDR2 SVGAGI. CDR3 amino acids: CASSYSGQGGLDTQYF. CDR3 DNA: TGTGCCAGCAGTTACTCCGGACAGGGTGGGCTGGATACGCAGTATTTT.

This clone was observed a handful of times. The rearrangement joins TRBV19 to TRBJ2-3, with TRBD1 as a possible D gene (6 bases). The CDR3 is made up of 13 amino acids. V was clipped by 8 bases and J by 3 bases, with 12 bases between them. The V gene's germline CDR1 is LNHDA and CDR2 SQIVND (reference sequence). This CDR3 is CASSPGVTDTQYF. The CDR3 DNA follows: TGTGCCAGTTCGCCAGGGGTGACAGATACGCAGTATTTT.

The chain couples TRBV30 to TRBJ2-7; the match to TRBD2 covers 10 bases. The V segment lost 0 bases and the J segment 2 bases; nucleotides outside the gene matches: 10. The germline V gene encodes CDR1 GTSNPN and CDR2 SVGIG (reference sequence). CDR3 length: 17 residues. The CDR3 sequence: CAWSVFRTSGQTYEQYF. The CDR3 nucleotides read TGTGCCTGGAGTGTTTTTAGGACTAGCGGACAAACCTACGAGCAGTACTTC. Together with reference TRBV30 and TRBJ2-7, the CDR3 gives the full variable domain: SQTIHQWPATLVQPVGSPLSLECTVEGTSNPNLYWYRQAAGRGLQLLFYSVGIGQISSEVPQNLSASRPQDRQFILSSKKLLLSDSGFYLCAWSVFRTSGQTYEQYFGPGTRLTVT.